Each of the 14 T cell receptor beta chains below was sequenced from the same sample in a study of human T cells and chemical hapten exposure (dated by TCRdb to about 2021). The library relied on RACE. These reads were obtained on a NextSeq 500. TCRdb itself trimmed the public reads at Q25 with fastp, ran MiXCR and retained productive beta chains. Entries that share a CDR3 protein sequence are merged under the most common genes and DNA. This sample lists approximately 260,000 distinct CDR3 sequences; more than 6.5% were detected once. The ten biggest clones cover about 2.1% of the sample. The time point label of this sample denotes: pre-sensitization, week 0. The treatment or condition tag for this specimen amounts to: therapeutic diphenylcyclopropenone sensitization with weekly scalp DPC. Sample: whole blood, taken in connection with sensitization to the hapten diphenylcyclopropenone (DPC). Receptors originate from a woman aged 35 to 49 with alopecia areata. Some clones in this sample may be carry-over from other donors' samples.

This clonotype has a count of ten or more. V usage is TRBV9 and J usage is TRBJ2-7; 10 bases fit TRBD1. The CDR3 covers 16 residues. The J segment lost 2 bases and the V segment lost 2 bases, leaving 7 bases of the junction unmatched. Germline V gives CDR1 SGDLS, CDR2 YYNGEE. This CDR3 reads CASSVAPGQGTYEQYF. The CDR3 region has the DNA TGTGCCAGCAGCGTGGCCCCGGGACAGGGGACCTACGAGCAGTACTTC.

The chain carries TRBV6-5 and TRBJ1-2; 7 bases map to TRBD1. The CDR3 is 15 residues long. Germline values: CDR1 MNHEY, CDR2 SVGAGI. With V trimmed by 2 bases and J by 2 bases, 5 bases remained unmatched. Here the CDR3 DNA reads TGTGCCAGCAGTTACAGCTTCAGGGGGAACTATGGCTACACCTTC. This codes for CASSYSFRGNYGYTF.

The V gene is TRBV15, the J gene TRBJ1-5; D unclear. This CDR3 region has 15 residues. V was trimmed by 0 bases and J by 9 bases, leaving 15 bases between them. Per the germline V gene, CDR1 is LNHNV and CDR2 is YYDKDF (reference sequence). The CDR3, as DNA: TGTGCCACCAGCAGAGATAACGTCAAGGGAAGGCCCCAGCATTTT. It yields the protein CATSRDNVKGRPQHF. The full variable domain, in which reference TRBV15 and TRBJ1-5 provide the parts outside the CDR3, is DAMVIQNPRYQVTQFGKPVTLSCSQTLNHNVMYWYQQKSSQAPKLLFHYYDKDFNNEADTPDNFQSRRPNTSFCFLDIRSPGLGDTAMYLCATSRDNVKGRPQHFGDGTRLSIL.

This clonotype was recorded a few times. V is TRBV9 and J is TRBJ1-1, with D tentatively TRBD1 (5 bases). The CDR3 runs 12 residues. Germline assignment: CDR1 SGDLS and CDR2 YYNGEE. The V and J ends lost 9 bases and 5 bases respectively, with 14 bases between them. CDR3 protein: CATGRTQTEAFF. In nucleotides, the CDR3 is TGTGCCACCGGGAGGACACAGACTGAAGCTTTCTTT.

The chain joins TRBV24-1 to TRBJ2-7, with 8 bases matching TRBD1. Germline CDR1 KGHDR, CDR2 SFDVKD. Trimming took 0 bases from V and 5 from J; bases not matched to a gene: 2. The CDR3 loop spans 14 amino acids. In DNA, the CDR3 is TGTGCCACCAGTGATTTGGCAGGGGGCCACGAGCAGTACTTC. Translating it yields CATSDLAGGHEQYF.

This clonotype was picked up many times. The J gene is TRBJ1-2, the V gene TRBV29-1; 9 bases agree with TRBD1. This CDR3 is 15 amino acids long. Germline V gene sequence: CDR1 SQVTM, CDR2 ANQGSEA. V shed 5 bases and J 4 bases; nucleotides not matched to a gene: 11. The CDR3: CSVTGQGFSSYGYTF. The CDR3, as DNA: TGCAGCGTTACGGGACAGGGATTCTCCTCCTATGGCTACACCTTC.

This clonotype was counted between two and nine times. This rearrangement joins TRBV6-4 to TRBJ2-7, with D hard to call. The germline V gene encodes CDR1 MRHNA and CDR2 SNTAGT. V lost 3 bases to trimming and J lost 0 bases, with 9 bases between them. This CDR3 comprises 14 residues. This chain's CDR3 is CASSEDRSSYEQYF. Here the CDR3 DNA reads TGTGCCAGCAGTGAAGACCGGTCCTCCTACGAGCAGTACTTC.

This clonotype has just a few counts. The chain has TRBV20-1 and TRBJ2-3, with TRBD2 matching over 7 bases. Germline-derived CDR1 and CDR2 are DFQATT and SNEGSKA (reference sequence). V was clipped by 2 bases and J by 1 base; unmatched bases: 3. The CDR3 has 14 amino acids. CDR3 nucleotides: TGCAGTGCTAGACTAGCGGAGCGCACAGATACGCAGTATTTT. Its translation is CSARLAERTDTQYF.

V gene TRBV9 combines with J gene TRBJ1-6; TRBD1 aligns across 8 bases. This CDR3 is built from 15 residues. Germline values: CDR1 SGDLS, CDR2 YYNGEE. V dropped 4 bases and J dropped 7; count of bases not matched to a gene: 7. The CDR3 reads CASSPRTGWNSPLHF. The CDR3 nucleotides read TGTGCCAGCAGCCCCCGGACAGGGTGGAATTCACCCCTCCACTTT.

This clonotype was observed at least ten times. This chain links TRBV5-1 with TRBJ2-1; D gene ambiguous. V gave up 4 bases and J gave up 3 bases, with 11 bases separating them. The germline V gene encodes CDR1 SGHRS and CDR2 YFSETQ. The CDR3 is 14 residues long. CDR3 region: CASSTRQGYNEQFF. CDR3 DNA: TGCGCCAGCAGCACGCGACAAGGCTACAATGAGCAGTTCTTC. Full variable domain (remainder filled in from reference TRBV5-1 and TRBJ2-1): KAGVTQTPRYLIKTRGQQVTLSCSPISGHRSVSWYQQTPGQGLQFLFEYFSETQRNKGNFPGRFSGRQFSNSRSEMNVSTLELGDSALYLCASSTRQGYNEQFFGPGTRLTVL.

The CDR3 DNA reads as TGTGCCAGCAGTGCTGCTAGCGGGAGCACAGATACGCAGTATTTT. Translated: CASSAASGSTDTQYF. This sequence joins TRBV6-4 and TRBJ2-3; the match to TRBD2 covers 8 bases. The ends lost 4 bases at V and 0 bases at J; junction bases unmatched: 3. Germline V lookup: CDR1 MRHNA, CDR2 SNTAGT. The CDR3 totals 15 residues.

This clonotype was picked up many times. The chain has TRBV11-2 and TRBJ2-3; D is unclear. The germline V gene encodes CDR1 SGHAT and CDR2 FQNNGV. The CDR3 runs to 15 residues. Trimming left V 0 bases short and J 2 bases short, with 9 bases between. For the CDR3, the DNA is TGTGCCAGCAGCTTAGATACGAGTTACACAGATACGCAGTATTTT. It specifies CASSLDTSYTDTQYF.

The V call is TRBV6-1, the J call TRBJ1-5; TRBD1 is a possible D gene (6 bases). This CDR3 is 15 amino acids long. Germline-derived CDR1 and CDR2 are MNHNS and SASEGT. V was shortened by 0 bases and J by 3 bases, with 9 bases between the two germline ends. The CDR3, as DNA: TGTGCCAGCAGTGAAGCTGGGGGGGCCAATCAGCCCCAGCATTTT. Encoded protein: CASSEAGGANQPQHF.

This clonotype was seen only a few times. The CDR3, as DNA: TGTGCCAGCAGACGGACCGGGACAGCTATACAAGAGACCCAGTACTTC. Protein product: CASRRTGTAIQETQYF. This sequence joins TRBV7-2 and TRBJ2-5; TRBD1 matches 7 bases. Germline-derived CDR1 and CDR2 are SGHTA and FQGNSA. This CDR3 is built from 16 residues. The V and J ends lost 6 bases and 2 bases, in that order; junction bases with no gene match: 12.